The source of this T cell receptor (beta chain) is a study of blood T cell repertoires in COVID-19. Generated by immunoSEQ multiplex PCR, the TCRdb table keeps only in-frame clones and is missing some. Of approximately 120,000 clones detected, roughly 84% appear once; the ten largest clones hold 6.5% to 10%. V lost 3 bases and J lost 5; bases outside the gene matches: 5. Germline CDR1 and CDR2: KGHSH and LQKENI. This CDR3 spans 15 amino acids. The specimen was peripheral blood. The sequence was collected from a woman older than 75 with active or convalescent COVID-19. The chain carries TRBV18 and TRBJ1-2; TRBD1 agrees at 11 bases. The CDR3 loop is CASSPRTGGGYGYTF. The CDR3 DNA is TGTGCCAGCTCACCCCGGACAGGGGGCGGTTATGGCTACACCTTC.